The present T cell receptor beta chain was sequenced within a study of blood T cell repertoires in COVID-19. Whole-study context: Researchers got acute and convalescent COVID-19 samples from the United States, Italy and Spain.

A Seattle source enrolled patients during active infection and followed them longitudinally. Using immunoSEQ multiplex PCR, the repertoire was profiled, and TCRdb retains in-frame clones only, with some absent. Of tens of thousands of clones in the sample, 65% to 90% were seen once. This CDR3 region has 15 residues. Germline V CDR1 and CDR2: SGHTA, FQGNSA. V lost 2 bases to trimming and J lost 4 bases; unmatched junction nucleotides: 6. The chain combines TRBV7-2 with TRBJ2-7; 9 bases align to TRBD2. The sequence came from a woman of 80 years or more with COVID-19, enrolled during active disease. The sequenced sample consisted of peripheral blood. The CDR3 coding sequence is TGTGCCAGCAGCTTAAGTGCGGGAGGGCCTTACGAGCAGTACTTC. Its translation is CASSLSAGGPYEQYF.